The present T cell receptor (beta chain) was sequenced within a study of shared T cell receptors in the human thymus. Profiling relied on immunoSEQ multiplex PCR, and the TCRdb table lists in-frame clones only, not all of them. The data contain a few hundred thousand clones, 95% of them seen just once; the ten biggest clones take up roughly 0.021%. Germline V gives CDR1 SGHTA, CDR2 FQGNSA. V lost 0 bases, J lost 10 bases, and 7 bases lay in between. The CDR3 runs to 12 residues. Sequencing input: thymocytes. This chain joins TRBV7-2 and TRBJ2-1; D not resolved. The sequence came from a human donor. CDR3 in DNA: TGTGCCAGCAGCTTAGCGGGTCGGGAGCAGTTCTTC. It specifies CASSLAGREQFF.